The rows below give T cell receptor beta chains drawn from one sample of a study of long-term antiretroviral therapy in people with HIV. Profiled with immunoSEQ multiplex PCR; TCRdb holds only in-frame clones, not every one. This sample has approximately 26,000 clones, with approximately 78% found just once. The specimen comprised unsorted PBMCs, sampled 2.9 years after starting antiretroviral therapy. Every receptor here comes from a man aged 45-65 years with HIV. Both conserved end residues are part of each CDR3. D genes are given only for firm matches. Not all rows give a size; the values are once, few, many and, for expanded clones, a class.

CDR3 DNA: TGCGCCAGCAGCCAAGTATTATCGGGGAAGAAGGTAGATGAGCAGTTCTTC
CDR3 protein: CASSQVLSGKKVDEQFF
J gene: TRBJ2-1
D gene: .
clone size: .
V gene: TRBV4-1

CDR3 DNA: TGTGCCAGCAGTTATCGGACAGAAGAGACCCAGTACTTC
CDR3 protein: CASSYRTEETQYF
J gene: TRBJ2-5
D gene: .
clone size: .
V gene: TRBV6-5

CDR3 DNA: TGTGCCAGCAGCTCTCATTCGGTGGGGGTGAATGAAAAACTGTTTTTT
CDR3 protein: CASSSHSVGVNEKLFF
J gene: TRBJ1-4
D gene: .
clone size: .
V gene: TRBV4-2

CDR3 DNA: TGTGCCAGCAGCTTAAAGGGGGCAGGGTCCGAGCAGTACTTC
CDR3 protein: CASSLKGAGSEQYF
J gene: TRBJ2-7
D gene: .
clone size: .
V gene: TRBV21-1

CDR3 DNA: TGTGCCAGCTCCCCCCGAACAGGGCCCGGAAACACCATATATTTT
CDR3 protein: CASSPRTGPGNTIYF
J gene: TRBJ1-3
D gene: .
clone size: .
V gene: TRBV2

CDR3 DNA: TGTGCCAGCAGCTCAACTCTCTTCCGGGACAGGGATCGGTCTGGGGCCAACGTCCTGACTTTC
CDR3 protein: CASSSTLFRDRDRSGANVLTF
J gene: TRBJ2-6
D gene: TRBD1
clone size: once
V gene: TRBV13

CDR3 DNA: TGTGCCAGCAGCTTCCATTCCGGAAATCAGCCCCAGCATTTT
CDR3 protein: CASSFHSGNQPQHF
J gene: TRBJ1-5
D gene: .
clone size: few
V gene: TRBV7-2

CDR3 DNA: TGTGCCAGCAGTGGGCAGGGAGACGAGCAGTACTTC
CDR3 protein: CASSGQGDEQYF
J gene: TRBJ2-7
D gene: .
clone size: .
V gene: TRBV6-1

CDR3 DNA: TGTGCCAGCAGCCTGAACGGGGGGCAAGGGGAGACCCAGTACTTC
CDR3 protein: CASSLNGGQGETQYF
J gene: TRBJ2-5
D gene: .
clone size: .
V gene: TRBV7-9

CDR3 DNA: TGTGCCAGCACCATCGGGGGATTCCCAGATACGCAGTATTTT
CDR3 protein: CASTIGGFPDTQYF
J gene: TRBJ2-3
D gene: .
clone size: few
V gene: TRBV9

CDR3 DNA: TGTGCCAGCAGTGGTGGACAGATAAACACTGAAGCTTTCTTT
CDR3 protein: CASSGGQINTEAFF
J gene: TRBJ1-1
D gene: .
clone size: .
V gene: TRBV2

CDR3 DNA: TGTGCCAGCAGCTTGGGTCCTAAACCCTACGAGCAGTACTTC
CDR3 protein: CASSLGPKPYEQYF
J gene: TRBJ2-7
D gene: .
clone size: .
V gene: TRBV5-6

CDR3 DNA: TGTGCCAGCAGTCGGGACAGGCAGAGCTCCTATAATTCACCCCTCCACTTT
CDR3 protein: CASSRDRQSSYNSPLHF
J gene: TRBJ1-6
D gene: TRBD1
clone size: .
V gene: TRBV7-2

CDR3 DNA: TGTGCCAGCACCGACCGGGGACAGTCCTACGAGCAGTACTTC
CDR3 protein: CASTDRGQSYEQYF
J gene: TRBJ2-7
D gene: TRBD1
clone size: .
V gene: TRBV2

CDR3 DNA: TGTGCCAGCAATAAACAGGGGAGCACTGAAGCTTTCTTT
CDR3 protein: CASNKQGSTEAFF
J gene: TRBJ1-1
D gene: TRBD1
clone size: .
V gene: TRBV10-3

CDR3 DNA: TGCGCCAGCAGGGCAGGGCGGGACACTGAAGCTTTCTTT
CDR3 protein: CASRAGRDTEAFF
J gene: TRBJ1-1
D gene: .
clone size: .
V gene: TRBV5-1

CDR3 DNA: TGTGCCAGTAGTATAGGGCAGGGATACGAGCAGTACTTC
CDR3 protein: CASSIGQGYEQYF
J gene: TRBJ2-7
D gene: .
clone size: .
V gene: TRBV19

CDR3 DNA: TGTGCCAGCAGTTTGGGGTATAGTAGCAATCAGCCCCAGCATTTT
CDR3 protein: CASSLGYSSNQPQHF
J gene: TRBJ1-5
D gene: .
clone size: .
V gene: TRBV28

CDR3 DNA: TGTGCCAGTAGCTCGGGACAAACCATTTCCTACAATGAGCAGTTCTTC
CDR3 protein: CASSSGQTISYNEQFF
J gene: TRBJ2-1
D gene: .
clone size: .
V gene: TRBV19

CDR3 DNA: TGTGCCAGTAGTGGCGAAGCACGGGATATCGTCCATTTCTATGGCTACACCTTC
CDR3 protein: CASSGEARDIVHFYGYTF
J gene: TRBJ1-2
D gene: .
clone size: .
V gene: TRBV19

CDR3 DNA: TGTGCCAGCAGCCAAGGCCTCTATGGCTACACCTTC
CDR3 protein: CASSQGLYGYTF
J gene: TRBJ1-2
D gene: .
clone size: .
V gene: TRBV14

CDR3 DNA: TGTGCCAGCAGCTTAGGGACCCCGAACACCGGGGAGCTGTTTTTT
CDR3 protein: CASSLGTPNTGELFF
J gene: TRBJ2-2
D gene: .
clone size: .
V gene: TRBV7-2

CDR3 DNA: TGTGCCAGCAGCCCCCGAAGGGGTCAAGAGACCCAGTACTTC
CDR3 protein: CASSPRRGQETQYF
J gene: TRBJ2-5
D gene: .
clone size: .
V gene: TRBV9

CDR3 DNA: TGTGCCAGCAGCTTACAGGGGTTCTATGGCTACACCTTC
CDR3 protein: CASSLQGFYGYTF
J gene: TRBJ1-2
D gene: .
clone size: .
V gene: TRBV7-9

CDR3 DNA: TGTGCCAGCAGCCTTAGGGGTACGGGGGGCTCCTACAATGAGCAGTTCTTC
CDR3 protein: CASSLRGTGGSYNEQFF
J gene: TRBJ2-1
D gene: TRBD2
clone size: once
V gene: TRBV7-8

CDR3 DNA: TGCGCCAGCAGCTTCACAACCGGGACAGTTAGGGAAGCTTTCTTT
CDR3 protein: CASSFTTGTVREAFF
J gene: TRBJ1-1
D gene: TRBD1
clone size: once
V gene: TRBV5-1

CDR3 DNA: TGTGCCAGCAGCTCGACTAGCGGGGCTCGGGGGGAGACCCAGTACTTC
CDR3 protein: CASSSTSGARGETQYF
J gene: TRBJ2-5
D gene: TRBD2
clone size: .
V gene: TRBV7-2

CDR3 DNA: TGTGCTAGCAGCTTAGCGACAGCCCGCGAGCAGTACTTC
CDR3 protein: CASSLATAREQYF
J gene: TRBJ2-7
D gene: .
clone size: few
V gene: TRBV7-7

CDR3 DNA: TGTGCCAGCAGCTTAGCGGGGAGCTCCTACAATGAGCAGTTCTTC
CDR3 protein: CASSLAGSSYNEQFF
J gene: TRBJ2-1
D gene: .
clone size: .
V gene: TRBV11-2

CDR3 DNA: TGTGCCAGTAGCCCGATTCGACAGGGAGGGTCCTACGAGCAGTACTTC
CDR3 protein: CASSPIRQGGSYEQYF
J gene: TRBJ2-7
D gene: .
clone size: .
V gene: TRBV19

CDR3 DNA: TGTGCCAGCAGCTTGGGGCTAGCGGGGAATTGGGAGACCCAGTACTTC
CDR3 protein: CASSLGLAGNWETQYF
J gene: TRBJ2-5
D gene: TRBD2
clone size: once
V gene: TRBV5-6

CDR3 DNA: TGTGCCAGCAGCTGGGGAGACAATGAGCAGTTCTTC
CDR3 protein: CASSWGDNEQFF
J gene: TRBJ2-1
D gene: .
clone size: .
V gene: TRBV7-9

CDR3 DNA: TGTGCCAGCAGGAGGGGACAGGGGGCCTACGAGCAGTACTTC
CDR3 protein: CASRRGQGAYEQYF
J gene: TRBJ2-7
D gene: TRBD1
clone size: once
V gene: TRBV7-9

CDR3 DNA: TGTGCCAGCAGCCTGGGACTAAACTATGGCTACACCTTC
CDR3 protein: CASSLGLNYGYTF
J gene: TRBJ1-2
D gene: .
clone size: once
V gene: TRBV7-8

CDR3 DNA: TGTGCCAGCAGCCCTTACACCTCCTCTCCCACTAACTATGGCTACACCTTC
CDR3 protein: CASSPYTSSPTNYGYTF
J gene: TRBJ1-2
D gene: .
clone size: .
V gene: TRBV7-2

CDR3 DNA: TGTGCCAGCAGCGTCACGACAATCTCGGGCACTGAAGCTTTCTTT
CDR3 protein: CASSVTTISGTEAFF
J gene: TRBJ1-1
D gene: .
clone size: .
V gene: TRBV9

CDR3 DNA: TGTGCCAGCAGCACAGGGGGCAGGTACGAGCAGTACTTC
CDR3 protein: CASSTGGRYEQYF
J gene: TRBJ2-7
D gene: TRBD1
clone size: .
V gene: TRBV7-9

CDR3 DNA: TGTGCCAGCAGCTTGCGGGGTGCCTTGGGGTCCCAGTACTTC
CDR3 protein: CASSLRGALGSQYF
J gene: TRBJ2-5
D gene: .
clone size: .
V gene: TRBV5-6

CDR3 DNA: TGTGCCTCGCTGGGGGCGGGGCCCTACAATGAGCAGTTCTTC
CDR3 protein: CASLGAGPYNEQFF
J gene: TRBJ2-1
D gene: .
clone size: .
V gene: TRBV6-1

CDR3 DNA: TGTGCCAGCAGGTCCCTGACGGGCTTGAACACTGAAGCTTTCTTT
CDR3 protein: CASRSLTGLNTEAFF
J gene: TRBJ1-1
D gene: .
clone size: .
V gene: TRBV11-2

CDR3 DNA: TGTGCCAGCAGTGCTAGGACTAGCCACAATGAGCAGTTCTTC
CDR3 protein: CASSARTSHNEQFF
J gene: TRBJ2-1
D gene: TRBD2
clone size: .
V gene: TRBV2

CDR3 DNA: TGTGCCAGCAGTGGTGCCCTCCGAGGGAACACTGAAGCTTTCTTT
CDR3 protein: CASSGALRGNTEAFF
J gene: TRBJ1-1
D gene: .
clone size: .
V gene: TRBV2

CDR3 DNA: TGCGCCAGCAGCCAAGATAGAGTGGATGAGCAGTTCTTC
CDR3 protein: CASSQDRVDEQFF
J gene: TRBJ2-1
D gene: .
clone size: .
V gene: TRBV4-1

CDR3 DNA: TGTGCCAGCAGTTCCCGGACAGGGAACACTGAAGCTTTCTTT
CDR3 protein: CASSSRTGNTEAFF
J gene: TRBJ1-1
D gene: TRBD1
clone size: .
V gene: TRBV27

CDR3 DNA: TGTGCCAGCAGTCCGGGACTTAGCTCTGGAAACACCATATATTTT
CDR3 protein: CASSPGLSSGNTIYF
J gene: TRBJ1-3
D gene: .
clone size: .
V gene: TRBV27

CDR3 DNA: TGCGCCAGCAGCTCCGGGGGGGCCGGGGAGCTGTTTTTT
CDR3 protein: CASSSGGAGELFF
J gene: TRBJ2-2
D gene: TRBD2
clone size: .
V gene: TRBV5-1

CDR3 DNA: TGTGCCAGCAGTAACGACAGGGGGACTATCTATGGCTACACCTTC
CDR3 protein: CASSNDRGTIYGYTF
J gene: TRBJ1-2
D gene: TRBD1
clone size: .
V gene: TRBV6-5

CDR3 DNA: TGTGCCAGCAGTTCCAGCAACCCGAACACTGAAGCTTTCTTT
CDR3 protein: CASSSSNPNTEAFF
J gene: TRBJ1-1
D gene: .
clone size: .
V gene: TRBV6-6

CDR3 DNA: TGTGCCAGCAGTTACGAAAGAAATCAGCCCCAGCATTTT
CDR3 protein: CASSYERNQPQHF
J gene: TRBJ1-5
D gene: .
clone size: .
V gene: TRBV6-5

CDR3 DNA: TGTGCCAGCAGCTTGGGACAGGGAGGATTCTATGGCTACACCTTC
CDR3 protein: CASSLGQGGFYGYTF
J gene: TRBJ1-2
D gene: TRBD1
clone size: .
V gene: TRBV5-6

CDR3 DNA: TGTGCCAGCAGCTTAAACGGTTATAGCAATCAGCCCCAGCATTTT
CDR3 protein: CASSLNGYSNQPQHF
J gene: TRBJ1-5
D gene: .
clone size: .
V gene: TRBV7-2

CDR3 DNA: TGCGCCAGCAGCGCGAGCGGTGCAACTAATGAAAAACTGTTTTTT
CDR3 protein: CASSASGATNEKLFF
J gene: TRBJ1-4
D gene: .
clone size: few
V gene: TRBV5-1